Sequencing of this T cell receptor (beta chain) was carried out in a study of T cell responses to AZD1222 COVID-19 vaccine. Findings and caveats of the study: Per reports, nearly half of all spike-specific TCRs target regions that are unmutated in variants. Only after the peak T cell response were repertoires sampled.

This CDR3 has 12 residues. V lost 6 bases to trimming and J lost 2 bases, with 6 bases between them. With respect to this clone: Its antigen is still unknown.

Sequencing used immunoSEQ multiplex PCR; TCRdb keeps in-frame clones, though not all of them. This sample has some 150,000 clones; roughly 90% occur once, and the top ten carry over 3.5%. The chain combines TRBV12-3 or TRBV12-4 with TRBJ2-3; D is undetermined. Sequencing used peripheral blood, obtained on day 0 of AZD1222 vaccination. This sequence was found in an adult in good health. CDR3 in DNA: TGTGCCAGCAGCTCTTTCACAGATACGCAGTATTTT. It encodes CASSSFTDTQYF.